This is a list of T cell receptor beta chains from one sample in a study of blood T cell repertoires in COVID-19. Some clones are missing from TCRdb's copy, which holds only in-frame ones; the method was immunoSEQ multiplex PCR. Of over 130,000 clones listed, roughly 80% are singletons. The sequenced material came from peripheral blood. The source of these receptors is a human donor in a cohort sampled during active COVID-19. Each CDR3 is given without its conserved first and last residue.

cdr3_aa: SASDRGLETQY; v_call: TRBV20-1
cdr3_aa: ASSIHRGSNEKLF; v_call: TRBV5-1
cdr3_aa: ASSERGSGSITDTQY; v_call: TRBV25-1
cdr3_aa: ASSLGGGSYNEQF; v_call: TRBV18
cdr3_aa: ASSRTSGEPRD; v_call: TRBV5-1
cdr3_aa: ASSRSGGSNQPQH; v_call: TRBV6-5
cdr3_aa: ASSRAVETQY; v_call: TRBV3-1/TRBV3-2
cdr3_aa: ASSSLTRLGETQY; v_call: TRBV5-5
cdr3_aa: ASSLVGAGILYEQY; v_call: TRBV5-4
cdr3_aa: ASSLAQRGPTDTQY; v_call: TRBV13
cdr3_aa: ASSQGLAVPDTQY; v_call: TRBV3-1/TRBV3-2
cdr3_aa: ASSEAAWNTEAF; v_call: TRBV6-1
cdr3_aa: ASSIAGYGYT; v_call: TRBV19
cdr3_aa: ASSQLTSTRAGELF; v_call: TRBV4-2
cdr3_aa: ASSFPPGLAYNEQF; v_call: TRBV5-8
cdr3_aa: ASYRGTNEKLF; v_call: TRBV28
cdr3_aa: ASRRTGGTDTQY; v_call: TRBV6-5
cdr3_aa: ASRYRVNTEAF; v_call: TRBV5-6
cdr3_aa: ASRDRMNTEAF; v_call: TRBV6-5
cdr3_aa: ASSTPPGTGGFGNQPQH; v_call: TRBV19
cdr3_aa: ASSLAGPSKEKLF; v_call: TRBV7-9
cdr3_aa: SVGGTPYEQY; v_call: TRBV29-1
cdr3_aa: ASRTTSETGELF; v_call: TRBV6-5
cdr3_aa: ASKTGGNTGELF; v_call: TRBV6-5
cdr3_aa: ASGTAFGEQY; v_call: TRBV2
cdr3_aa: ASSLSGGPIQETQY; v_call: TRBV19
cdr3_aa: ASSRGTDYEQY; v_call: TRBV3-1/TRBV3-2
cdr3_aa: ASSSLAGVLETQY; v_call: TRBV7-9
cdr3_aa: ASSHDERTGLY; v_call: TRBV3-1/TRBV3-2
cdr3_aa: ASSPVRDTNYGYT; v_call: TRBV18
cdr3_aa: ASSIGQGGGAGETQY; v_call: TRBV19
cdr3_aa: ASSIGWTGAQY; v_call: TRBV19
cdr3_aa: ASSPRGDLDQPQH; v_call: TRBV9
cdr3_aa: ASQKGQGSSYNSPLH; v_call: TRBV27
cdr3_aa: ASSQAGSDGELF; v_call: TRBV3-1/TRBV3-2
cdr3_aa: ASSNRDRGNFYYGYT; v_call: TRBV7-9
cdr3_aa: ASSVGGQETQY; v_call: TRBV9
cdr3_aa: ASSTTQGSGEKLF; v_call: TRBV7-9
cdr3_aa: ATSRGPQESEQY; v_call: TRBV15
cdr3_aa: ASSTKYRVSYEQY; v_call: TRBV19
cdr3_aa: ASIPPGYSGNTIY; v_call: TRBV19
cdr3_aa: ASSPLTEAF; v_call: TRBV11-2